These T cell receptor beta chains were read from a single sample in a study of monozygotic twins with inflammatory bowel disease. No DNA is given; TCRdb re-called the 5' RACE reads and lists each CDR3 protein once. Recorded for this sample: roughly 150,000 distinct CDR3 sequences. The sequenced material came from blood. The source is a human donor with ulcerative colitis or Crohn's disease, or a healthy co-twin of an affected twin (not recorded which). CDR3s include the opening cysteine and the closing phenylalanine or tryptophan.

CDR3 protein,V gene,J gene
CAGSTGSSYNEQFF,TRBV5-4,TRBJ2-1
CASSELAGGGYNEQFF,TRBV6-1,TRBJ2-1
CASRATGTSGRAEQFF,TRBV12-3/TRBV12-4,TRBJ2-1
CASSYSGVRHYEQYF,TRBV5-1,TRBJ2-7
CASSQEREGNQPQHF,TRBV3-1,TRBJ1-5
CASSLKATDLYEQYF,TRBV5-1,TRBJ2-7
CARRTSGYNEQFF,TRBV13,TRBJ2-1
CASRTLVNEQFF,TRBV28,TRBJ2-1
CASTHLSSARGEYF,TRBV28,TRBJ2-3
CASSPGTSGSGEQYF,TRBV7-9,TRBJ2-7
CASRRIAAPGANVLTF,TRBV28,TRBJ2-6
CAWSPGDTQYF,TRBV30,TRBJ2-3
CASRVSSGASYDQYF,TRBV27,TRBJ2-7
CASSLGTETQYF,TRBV12-3/TRBV12-4,TRBJ2-5
CASSTREYYNEQFF,TRBV25-1,TRBJ2-1
CVSSLQRPNEQFF,TRBV7-3,TRBJ2-1
CASSLAQGTSTGELFF,TRBV5-1,TRBJ2-2
CASSLAVDTEAFF,TRBV5-1,TRBJ1-1
CASSPDFIGRAWDEQYF,TRBV5-1,TRBJ2-7
CASSETRVSVTF,TRBV2,TRBJ1-2
CATDGDSGSRMKGNEQFF,TRBV2,TRBJ2-1
CASSAIAGQWSGSAEAFF,TRBV5-6,TRBJ1-1
CASSSQGPSTDTQYF,TRBV5-1,TRBJ2-3
CASSQWDSKYEQYF,TRBV3-1,TRBJ2-7
CASTRAPGVETQYF,TRBV9,TRBJ2-5
CASTLRGTGGSRSYEQYF,TRBV12-3/TRBV12-4,TRBJ2-7
CASSLDPSGRGEQYF,TRBV7-2,TRBJ2-7
CATSGSGGSYNEQFF,TRBV24-1,TRBJ2-1
CASSQALAGENNEQFF,TRBV3-1,TRBJ2-1
CASTGWTEGYNTEAFF,TRBV10-2,TRBJ1-1
CSATRSRGAFF,TRBV20-1,TRBJ1-1
CAWTGGYEQYF,TRBV30,TRBJ2-7
CASSQRTGATYEQYF,TRBV14,TRBJ2-7
CSASPGLAGNYYSYEQYF,TRBV20-1,TRBJ2-7
CASSVGLAGLYQETQYF,TRBV5-1,TRBJ2-5
CASSLDVVPAAAYGYTF,TRBV5-1,TRBJ1-2
CASSPGTSGKTAYEQYF,TRBV18,TRBJ2-7
CASSLVTSGRNEQFF,TRBV27,TRBJ2-1
CASSPIAGDTEQFF,TRBV7-9,TRBJ2-1
CSVEEGAQGKLFF,TRBV29-1,TRBJ1-4
CASSWTSGSNINEQFF,TRBV6-2/TRBV6-3,TRBJ2-1
CASSFVSGTFTDTQYF,TRBV5-1,TRBJ2-3
CASSYAQNTEAFF,TRBV6-5,TRBJ1-1
CASSYEAGGPINEQFF,TRBV6-2/TRBV6-3,TRBJ2-1
CASSPGPGTYEQYF,TRBV7-2,TRBJ2-7
CAIRGAQNSTDTQYF,TRBV10-3,TRBJ2-3
CASSTRTLSPDTQYF,TRBV28,TRBJ2-3
CASSLAGLSYNEQFF,TRBV5-5,TRBJ2-1
CASSAGDLTGNTIYF,TRBV10-1,TRBJ1-3
CASSLAITTGQGYNEQFF,TRBV5-1,TRBJ2-1
CASSQRLAGGTDTQYF,TRBV7-6,TRBJ2-3
CASSSSGTKLETQYF,TRBV7-8,TRBJ2-5
CASSLGGSLAGGPETQYF,TRBV11-2,TRBJ2-5
CASSLFPDTEAFF,TRBV7-9,TRBJ1-1
CASSEALTGGQGAKDEQFF,TRBV6-1,TRBJ2-1
CSARGSGGWGYTF,TRBV20-1,TRBJ1-2